The sequence of this TCR beta chain was determined in a study of shared clonotypes between healthy human individuals (dated by TCRdb to 2018 to 2020). Concerning the study at large: The cohort included three men and a couple of women between 18 and 49 years of age. Libraries were prepared and TCR repertoires were sequenced by different laboratories using diverse techniques, in order to increase sequencing depth and limit assay-specific biases. Blood TCR repertoires of 5 or 6 healthy adults were deeply sequenced to estimate repertoire size and the extent of clonotype sharing between individuals. Leukapheresis yielded between about 0.85 and 10 billion PBMCs per donor.

About this clone: Its antigen is unknown. The input lacks base qualities; no much larger clone sits a single base away.

Using the deep immunoSEQ assay, multiplex PCR amplified TCR CDR3 regions from genomic DNA. Extracted genomic DNA from each cell subset was spread evenly across all wells of several immunoSEQ 96-well plates, with each plate serving as a replicate. For unsorted PBMC, about 300 ng of genomic DNA, equivalent to about 30,000 T cell genomes, went into each replicate PCR. Genomic DNA from unsorted PBMC was sequenced over ten immunoSEQ deep assay plates. The purified libraries were quantified using a Qubit 3.0 fluorometer, sized with a Bioanalyzer 2100, and then quantified again using the KAPA Library Quantification kit. Every immunoSEQ 96-well plate was sequenced on a dedicated single-read 150-cycle Illumina NextSeq 550 flow cell. The source study handled its data this way. Because the immunoSEQ output included only junctional sequences and no quality scores, the filtering could not be the same as the filtering used for full-length reads. To assign V/J genes and CDR3, sequences were annotated using PyIR, a Python wrapper for IgBLAST v1.9, with IMGT germline references. Any read was removed if the V/J assignment was weak (E-value above 1e-6), the CDR3 was missing, or the read contained stop codons, out-of-frame junctions, or ambiguous translated residues. V3J clonotypes were defined as sequences sharing the same inferred V gene, J gene, and CDR3 amino acid sequence. Percentage overlap between repertoires was calculated by dividing the number of shared unique clonotypes by the size of the smaller repertoire. Three approaches were used to assess repertoire richness: RTK rarefaction, the Chao1 estimator, and Recon v2.1 estimates of unobserved clonotypes. TCRdb took over this immuneACCESS table, retaining in-frame rearrangements with V and J assigned. Such tables are incomplete; in checked studies, under half of the missing clones stem from an unresolved V gene, and the remainder is unexplained. V and J calls and clone size are given by that table; D and trimming were obtained from the DNA. In this sample the table shows approximately 440,000 clones, about 74% of which occur a single time. In total, the top ten clones hold around 13% of the sample.

The research as a whole found: Because the study included a small number of donors, the genetic and exposure-history diversity represented was limited. Sampling was limited to blood, and TCR repertoires in tissue likely differ from TCR repertoires in blood. Based on pairwise subsampling, the degree of clonotype sharing among donors was expected to be affected by sequencing depth.

Donors were healthy HIV-negative adults with no recently reported acute infections or vaccinations. Every donor was a Caucasian adult residing in Nashville, Tennessee, USA. In the unsorted samples, 90 million or so PBMCs were counted, and genomic DNA was extracted using the QIAamp DNA Blood Mini kit. Blood was collected by leukapheresis, and PBMCs were isolated by Ficoll-Histopaque density gradient centrifugation and then cryopreserved in liquid nitrogen vapor phase. The sequence derives from a woman between 40 and 50 years old in good health. Some clones in this sample may be carry-over from other donors' samples. The sequenced sample was PBMCs.

The CDR3 region: CASSFPLVLTGQVSYEQYF. The sequence in DNA is TGTGCCAGCAGTTTCCCCCTCGTCCTTACAGGCCAGGTGTCCTACGAGCAGTACTTC. Rearrangement joined TRBV28 to TRBJ2-7, with TRBD1 as a weak D call on 5 bases. The V end loses 3 bases and the J end loses 1 base, and a stretch of 25 bases separates them. According to the germline V gene, CDR1 reads MDHEN and CDR2 reads SYDVKM. From cysteine to phenylalanine, the CDR3 is 19 amino acids long. The DNA shown is the 57-base CDR3, in frame from base 1.